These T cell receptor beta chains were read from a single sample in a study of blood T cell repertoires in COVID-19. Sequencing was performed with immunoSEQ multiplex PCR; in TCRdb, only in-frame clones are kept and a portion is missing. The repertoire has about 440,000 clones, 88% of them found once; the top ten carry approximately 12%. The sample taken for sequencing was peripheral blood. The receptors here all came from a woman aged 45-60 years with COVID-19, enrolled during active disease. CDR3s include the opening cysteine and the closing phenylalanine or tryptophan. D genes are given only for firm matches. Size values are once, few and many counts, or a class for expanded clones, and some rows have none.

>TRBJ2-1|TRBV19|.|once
CASSITRNLYNEQFF
TGTGCCAGTAGTATAACTAGAAATCTATACAATGAGCAGTTCTTC
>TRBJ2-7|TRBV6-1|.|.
CASSEGGILSYEQYF
TGTGCCAGCAGTGAAGGCGGAATCCTCTCCTACGAGCAGTACTTC
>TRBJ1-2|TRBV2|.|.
CASSPRPEGNYGYTF
TGTGCCAGCAGTCCTCGGCCGGAGGGGAACTATGGCTACACCTTC
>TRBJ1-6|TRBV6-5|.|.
CASSYRGGLSSPLHF
TGTGCCAGCAGTTACAGGGGGGGGTTAAGCTCACCCCTCCACTTT
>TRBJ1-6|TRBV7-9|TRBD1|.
CASSHPGQRDSPLHF
TGTGCCAGCAGCCATCCGGGACAGAGAGATTCACCCCTCCACTTT
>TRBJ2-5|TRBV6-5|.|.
CASTQGGETQYF
TGTGCCAGCACTCAGGGTGGTGAGACCCAGTACTTC
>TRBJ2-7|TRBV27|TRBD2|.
CASSLEGAPRAGGFYEQYF
TGTGCCAGCAGTTTGGAGGGAGCCCCTCGAGCGGGGGGGTTCTACGAGCAGTACTTC
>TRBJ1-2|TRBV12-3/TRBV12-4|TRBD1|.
CASSRGLLGYTF
TGTGCCAGCAGCAGGGGGCTACTCGGCTACACCTTC
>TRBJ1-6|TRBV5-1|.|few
CASSFETAGSPLHF
TGCGCCAGCAGCTTCGAGACAGCCGGTTCACCCCTCCACTTT
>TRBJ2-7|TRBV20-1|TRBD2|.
CSASVLAGRSYEQYF
TGCAGTGCTAGTGTACTAGCGGGGCGCTCCTACGAGCAGTACTTC
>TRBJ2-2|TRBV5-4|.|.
CASSLSVTGELFF
TGTGCCAGCAGCTTGTCAGTCACCGGGGAGCTGTTTTTT
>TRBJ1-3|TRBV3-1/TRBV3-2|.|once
CASRQQGTIYF
TGTGCCAGCAGGCAACAGGGCACCATATATTTT
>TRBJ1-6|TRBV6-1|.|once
CASSGLSGRPDNSPLHF
TGTGCCAGCAGTGGTCTTTCAGGGAGGCCTGATAATTCACCCCTCCACTTT
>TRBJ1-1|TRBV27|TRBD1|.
CASSLWGDRGTEAFF
TGTGCCAGCAGTTTATGGGGGGACAGGGGCACTGAAGCTTTCTTT
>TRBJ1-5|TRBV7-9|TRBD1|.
CASSFGDRDQPQHF
TGTGCCAGCAGCTTCGGGGACAGGGACCAGCCCCAGCATTTT
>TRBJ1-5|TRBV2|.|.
CASSELYKGEKPQHF
TGTGCCAGCAGTGAATTGTACAAGGGGGAAAAGCCCCAGCATTTT
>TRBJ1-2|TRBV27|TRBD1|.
CASSRRGQTANYGYTF
TGTGCCAGCAGCCGCCGGGGACAGACCGCTAACTATGGCTACACCTTC
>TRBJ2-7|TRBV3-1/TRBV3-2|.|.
CASSQEGLSSYEQYF
TGTGCCAGCAGCCAAGAGGGCTTGAGCTCCTACGAGCAGTACTTC
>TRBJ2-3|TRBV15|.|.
CATSRDLRDTQYF
TGTGCCACCAGCAGAGATCTCAGGGATACGCAGTATTTT
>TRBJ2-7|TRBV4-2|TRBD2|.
CASSQDFGSGELSSYEQYF
TGTGCCAGCAGCCAAGATTTCGGAAGCGGGGAGCTAAGCTCCTACGAGCAGTACTTC
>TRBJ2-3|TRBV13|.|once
CASSSRQISDTQYF
TGTGCCAGCAGCTCCCGACAAATCTCAGATACGCAGTATTTT
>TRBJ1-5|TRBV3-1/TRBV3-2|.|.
CASSSLPGNQPQHF
TGTGCCAGCTCATCCCTCCCGGGAAATCAGCCCCAGCATTTT
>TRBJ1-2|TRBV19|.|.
CASSNQTRYGYTF
TGTGCCAGTAGTAATCAAACACGATATGGCTACACCTTC
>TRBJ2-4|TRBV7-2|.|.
CASSLVQLAKNIQYF
TGTGCCAGCAGCTTAGTTCAGTTAGCCAAAAACATTCAGTACTTC
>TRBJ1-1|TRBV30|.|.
CAWGFMNTEAFF
TGTGCCTGGGGTTTCATGAACACTGAAGCTTTCTTT
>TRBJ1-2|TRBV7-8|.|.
CASSLVTPANYGYTF
TGTGCCAGCAGCTTAGTGACACCTGCTAACTATGGCTACACCTTC
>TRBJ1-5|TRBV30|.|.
CAWSVPLGGDQPQHF
TGTGCCTGGAGTGTACCTCTTGGGGGGGATCAGCCCCAGCATTTT
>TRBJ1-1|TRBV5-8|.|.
CASSLIESPFEAFF
TGTGCCAGCAGCTTGATTGAGTCGCCGTTTGAAGCTTTCTTT
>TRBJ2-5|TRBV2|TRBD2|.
CASSPLAGGQETQYF
TGTGCCAGCAGTCCCCTAGCGGGGGGACAGGAGACCCAGTACTTC
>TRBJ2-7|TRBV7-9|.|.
CASSFADFSYEQYF
TGTGCCAGCAGCTTTGCGGATTTCTCCTACGAGCAGTACTTC
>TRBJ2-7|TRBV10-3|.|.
CAISASQETHEQYF
TGTGCCATCAGTGCCTCACAGGAGACGCACGAGCAGTACTTC
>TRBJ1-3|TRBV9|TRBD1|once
CASSSWTGFGNTIYF
TGTGCCAGCAGCTCCTGGACAGGGTTCGGAAACACCATATATTTT
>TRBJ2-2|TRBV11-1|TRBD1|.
CASSWTGDGELFF
TGTGCCAGCAGCTGGACAGGGGACGGGGAGCTGTTTTTT
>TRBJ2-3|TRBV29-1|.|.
CSVDPAGDTQYF
TGCAGCGTTGACCCCGCGGGAGATACGCAGTATTTT
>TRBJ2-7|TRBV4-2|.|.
CASSQESSEANYEQYF
TGTGCCAGCAGCCAAGAGTCCAGCGAGGCTAATTACGAGCAGTACTTC
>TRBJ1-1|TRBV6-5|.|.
CASSRQRYIGTEAFF
TGTGCCAGCAGTAGACAGAGATATATAGGGACTGAAGCTTTCTTT
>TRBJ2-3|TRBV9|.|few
CASSPEAGGTDTQYF
TGTGCCAGCAGCCCGGAGGCCGGGGGCACAGATACGCAGTATTTT